This section outlines one TCR beta chain sequence together with its context. The entry originates in a study of blood T cell repertoires in COVID-19. Study at large: Acute and convalescent COVID-19 specimens originated in the United States, Italy and Spain. PBMCs, B-cell-depleted T cells, or T cells provided the cDNA or gDNA that made up the material.

In the source study's methods: How many nucleated cells were present was estimated from reference gene primer amplification. Sequencing used immunoSEQ multiplex PCR; TCRdb keeps in-frame clones, though not all of them. V, J and clone size are those of that table, while D and trimming were read from the DNA. The sample lists roughly 40,000 clones, approximately 86% occurring once. This CDR3 is 13 amino acids long. The germline V gene encodes CDR1 KGHSH and CDR2 LQKENI. V lost 3 bases and J lost 5; bases outside the gene matches: 2. Material: peripheral blood. The TCR originated in a man between 70 and 80 years old with acute or convalescent COVID-19. This sequence joins TRBV18 and TRBJ2-7, with TRBD2 matching 9 bases. The CDR3 region is CASSPLAGDEQYF. DNA of the CDR3: TGTGCCAGCTCACCTTTAGCGGGGGACGAGCAGTACTTC.